These 27 T cell receptor beta chains originate from one sample sequenced in a study of regulatory T cells in long-lasting Graves disease. The time point denotes: newly diagnosed GD, antithyroid drugs for less than 3 months. RNA isolated from PBMCs was used to make the TCR library. TCR beta libraries were built with iRepertoire HTBI primers and Arm-PCR of CDR3 regions. TCRdb reprocessed the multiplex PCR reads via MiXCR and lists one record per CDR3 protein. This table holds fewer than 550,000 distinct CDR3 sequences, around 17% found once. The sample also formed part of further work on T cells in Graves' hyperthyroidism and ophthalmopathy.

Sample: peripheral blood mononuclear cells (PBMCs), taken at new diagnosis, from a patient treated with antithyroid drugs. The receptors were sampled from a woman between 18 and 29 years old with Graves disease.

This chain links TRBV7-3 with TRBJ2-1; 8 bases map to TRBD2. The trim removed 2 bases at V and 5 bases at J, leaving 5 bases unmatched. Germline assignment: CDR1 SGHTA and CDR2 FQGTGA. The CDR3 is 15 amino acids. CDR3 sequence reads: CASSLASGSDNEQFF. The CDR3 DNA reads TGTGCCAGCAGCTTAGCCAGCGGGAGTGACAATGAGCAGTTCTTC. The variable domain in full, with the rest retrieved from reference TRBV7-3 and TRBJ2-1, is GAGVSQTPSNKVTEKGKYVELRCDPISGHTALYWYRQSLGQGPEFLIYFQGTGAADDSGLPNDRFFAVRPEGSVSTLKIQRTERGDSAVYLCASSLASGSDNEQFFGPGTRLTVL.

This clonotype was detected many times. V and J are TRBV24-1 and TRBJ2-2, with 8 bases matching TRBD2. Unmatched junction bases numbered 9, after V lost 2 bases and J lost 2 bases. The CDR3 sequence is 18 residues long. Germline lookup yields CDR1 KGHDR and CDR2 SFDVKD. CDR3 protein: CATSDSPGLGGNTGELFF. The CDR3 DNA reads TGTGCCACCAGTGATTCACCGGGACTAGGAGGTAACACCGGGGAGCTGTTTTTT.

This clonotype was recorded a few times. The chain employs TRBV2 and TRBJ1-2; TRBD1 matches at 8 bases. Per germline, CDR1 SNHLY and CDR2 FYNNEI. CDR3 size: 14 residues. The J segment lost 7 bases and the V segment lost 1 base, leaving 5 bases of the junction unmatched. DNA of the CDR3: TGTGCCAGCAGTGAAGGGCAGGGGGCTAGTGGCTACACCTTC. Translated, it gives CASSEGQGASGYTF.

This clonotype was recorded many times. The J gene is TRBJ2-7, the V gene TRBV28, with D hard to call. Trimming took off 3 bases at V and 3 bases at J, with 6 bases between the two ends. The CDR3 is 12 amino acids. Germline V gene data show CDR1 as MDHEN and CDR2 as SYDVKM. The DNA of the CDR3 is TGTGCCAGCAGTTTTTTCTTCTACGAGCAGTACTTC. Translated, it gives CASSFFFYEQYF.

DNA of the CDR3: TGTGCCAGCAGTACGACTCTAGCGGGCTCCTACAATGAGCAGTTCTTC. Translation gives CASSTTLAGSYNEQFF. The chain is built from TRBV6-1 and TRBJ2-1, with 8 bases matching TRBD2. Looked up from germline, CDR1 is MNHNS and CDR2 is SASEGT. V lost 5 bases and J lost 0; bases outside the gene matches: 6. This CDR3 has 16 residues.

This clonotype was detected many times. V is TRBV28 and J is TRBJ2-3; D possibly corresponds to TRBD1 (6 bases). V lost 4 bases and J lost 1, with 15 bases in between. CDR3 length: 16 amino acids. Looked up from germline, CDR1 is MDHEN and CDR2 is SYDVKM. The DNA of the CDR3 is TGTGCCAGCAGTTCACCAGGACAGCCTCGCACAGATACGCAGTATTTT. Its protein product is CASSSPGQPRTDTQYF.

This clonotype was picked up many times. This sequence joins TRBV7-3 and TRBJ1-1; 8 bases map to TRBD1. The germline CDR1 and CDR2 sequences are SGHTA and FQGTGA. This CDR3 comprises 15 residues. The V gene end was trimmed by 5 bases and the J gene end by 1 base; junction bases not matched to a gene: 6. The CDR3 here is CASSQQGARNTEAFF. CDR3 in DNA: TGTGCCAGCAGCCAGCAGGGGGCTCGGAACACTGAAGCTTTCTTT. Supplemented by reference TRBV7-3 and TRBJ1-1, the full variable domain reads GAGVSQTPSNKVTEKGKYVELRCDPISGHTALYWYRQSLGQGPEFLIYFQGTGAADDSGLPNDRFFAVRPEGSVSTLKIQRTERGDSAVYLCASSQQGARNTEAFFGQGTRLTVV.

This clonotype occurred a few times. The chain carries TRBV6-2 or TRBV6-3 and TRBJ2-7; a weak D match, TRBD2 (5 bases). CDR1 MNHEY and CDR2 SVGEGT come from the germline V gene. Trimming took off 5 bases at V and 1 base at J, with 15 bases between the two ends. The CDR3 runs to 15 residues. The CDR3 here is CASSVETGISYEQYF. CDR3 bases: TGTGCCAGCAGTGTTGAGACGGGGATTTCCTACGAGCAGTACTTC.

This clonotype was recorded at least ten times. The chain combines TRBV7-2 with TRBJ1-5; D possibly corresponds to TRBD1 (6 bases). CDR1 is SGHTA and CDR2 is FQGNSA in the germline V gene. The length of the CDR3 is 18 residues. The V end was cut by 5 bases, the J end by 0 bases, with 20 bases between. This chain's CDR3 is CASSKRAGDYYSNQPQHF. In DNA, the CDR3 is TGTGCCAGCAGCAAACGGGCAGGGGATTATTATAGCAATCAGCCCCAGCATTTT.

This clonotype came up a few times. V is TRBV19 and J is TRBJ2-1; 8 bases are shared with TRBD2. Germline CDR1 and CDR2: LNHDA and SQIVND (reference sequence). Trimming cost V 6 bases and J 0 bases; bases outside gene matches: 7. The CDR3 consists of 16 residues. Here the CDR3 reads CASSFPSGSSYNEQFF. CDR3 sequence (DNA): TGTGCCAGTAGCTTCCCCAGCGGGAGCTCCTACAATGAGCAGTTCTTC.

V and J are TRBV28 and TRBJ2-5, with 13 bases aligning to TRBD2. CDR1 is MDHEN and CDR2 is SYDVKM in the germline V gene. The CDR3 spans 18 residues. V trimming: 4 bases; J trimming: 1 base; junction bases outside the gene matches: 9. The CDR3: CASSSDYGTSGVQETQYF. As DNA, the CDR3 is TGTGCCAGCAGTTCAGATTACGGGACTAGCGGGGTCCAAGAGACCCAGTACTTC.

This clonotype appeared once. The chain carries TRBV20-1 and TRBJ2-2; TRBD2 matches at 10 bases. Germline lookup yields CDR1 DFQATT and CDR2 SNEGSKA (reference sequence). The CDR3 loop spans 13 amino acids. Trimming at V came to 3 bases and at J to 7 bases, leaving 2 bases not matched to a gene. The CDR3: CSASSGRNGELFF. The CDR3, as DNA: TGCAGTGCTAGTAGCGGGAGGAACGGGGAGCTGTTTTTT.

This clonotype turned up a few times. The chain employs TRBV5-1 and TRBJ2-5; D call uncertain. The germline gives CDR1 SGHRS, CDR2 YFSETQ. With 0 bases removed from V and 5 bases from J, the gap between germline ends came to 11 bases. This CDR3 comprises 14 residues. The CDR3 region has the DNA TGCGCCAGCAGCTTGGCCGCCCGGCTGGAGACCCAGTACTTC. It translates to CASSLAARLETQYF.

The rearrangement uses TRBV7-9 and TRBJ2-3, with 16 bases matching TRBD2. The CDR3 sequence is 18 residues long. V lost 1 base, J lost 6 bases, and 7 bases stayed unmatched. Germline V gene data show CDR1 as SEHNR and CDR2 as FQNEAQ (reference sequence). The CDR3: CASSLGGLAGGPSDTQYF. CDR3 bases: TGTGCCAGCAGCTTAGGGGGACTAGCGGGAGGGCCTTCTGATACGCAGTATTTT.

The genes are TRBV19 and TRBJ1-2, with D possibly TRBD1 on 5 matching bases. The V end was cut by 1 base, the J end by 4 bases, with 10 bases between. CDR1 LNHDA and CDR2 SQIVND come from the germline V gene (reference sequence). CDR3 size: 14 residues. CDR3 DNA sequence: TGTGCCAGTAGTATAGGGGACCGCATCTATGGCTACACCTTC. Translating gives CASSIGDRIYGYTF.

This chain links TRBV4-1 with TRBJ2-3; D remains unclear. V was pared by 0 bases and J by 9 bases, with 13 bases between. Germline lookup yields CDR1 MGHRA and CDR2 YSYEKL. The CDR3 is 14 residues long. The CDR3 region is CASSQEVSDKTQYF. For the CDR3, the DNA is TGCGCCAGCAGCCAAGAAGTGTCGGATAAGACGCAGTATTTT.

This clonotype has a count of ten or more. The rearrangement uses TRBV6-2 or TRBV6-3 and TRBJ2-1; TRBD2 might be the D (6 bases). CDR1 and CDR2 (germline): MNHEY, SVGEGT. V lost 5 bases, J lost 3 bases, and 11 bases lay in between. The CDR3 runs to 14 residues. DNA of the CDR3: TGTGCCAGCAGTCCACTAGCTTTCTACAATGAGCAGTTCTTC. Residues: CASSPLAFYNEQFF.

This clonotype appeared many times. This chain uses TRBV11-2 with TRBJ2-7; D ambiguous. This CDR3 has 14 amino acids. The germline gives CDR1 SGHAT, CDR2 FQNNGV. Trimming took 2 bases from V and 0 from J, leaving 8 bases between them. CDR3 in amino acids: CASSLMASSYEQYF. Written as DNA, the CDR3 is TGTGCCAGCAGCTTAATGGCCAGCTCCTACGAGCAGTACTTC.

The table lists this clonotype with many counts. This chain connects TRBV7-2 to TRBJ2-3, with D perhaps given as TRBD1 or TRBD2 (5 bases each). The CDR3 is made up of 13 amino acids. V lost 1 base to trimming and J lost 9 bases, with 11 bases between them. Germline CDR1 reads SGHTA; CDR2 reads FQGNSA. The CDR3 bases are TGTGCCAGCAGCTTAGTAGCGACAGCCACGCAGTATTTT. Translated, it gives CASSLVATATQYF.

This clonotype has at least ten counts. The chain couples TRBV5-6 to TRBJ1-3; D is unresolved. Germline values: CDR1 SGHDT, CDR2 YYEEEE. The CDR3 is 14 residues long. V was trimmed by 2 bases and J by 4 bases, leaving 10 bases between them. The CDR3 DNA reads TGTGCCAGCAGCTTCTGGCAATCCGGAAACACCATATATTTT. Residues: CASSFWQSGNTIYF.

The sample holds many counts of this clonotype. The CDR3 protein is CSAQTGKNYEQYF. DNA of the CDR3: TGCAGTGCTCAGACAGGGAAGAACTACGAGCAGTACTTC. This chain links TRBV20-1 with TRBJ2-7; 7 bases match TRBD1. The CDR3 sequence is 13 residues long. V trimming: 5 bases; J trimming: 3 bases; junction bases outside the gene matches: 7. Germline CDR1 DFQATT, CDR2 SNEGSKA (reference sequence).

At least ten counts were recorded for this clonotype. The V call is TRBV12-3 or TRBV12-4, the J call TRBJ2-1; D is ambiguous. This CDR3 is 17 amino acids long. The V and J ends lost 6 bases and 0 bases respectively, with 18 bases between them. The CDR3 bases are TGTGCCAGCAGATCCGGACGTTCGACAAGCTCCTACAATGAGCAGTTCTTC. Its translation: CASRSGRSTSSYNEQFF.

To note about this clonotype: A much more abundant neighbour one base away suggests this may be a read error. The gene calls are TRBV12-3 or TRBV12-4 and TRBJ2-7, with 9 bases identical to TRBD1. The CDR3 totals 14 residues. This CDR3 reads CVSSTGTGIYEQYF. CDR3 nucleotide sequence: TGTGTCAGCAGTACCGGGACAGGGATTTACGAGCAGTACTTC.

This clonotype was observed at least ten times. The genes are TRBV6-9 and TRBJ1-1; the match to TRBD1 covers 8 bases. The CDR3 runs 14 residues. The germline CDR1 and CDR2 sequences are MNHGY and SVAAGI. V shed 4 bases and J 1 base; nucleotides not matched to a gene: 2. DNA of the CDR3: TGTGCCAGCAGTTCAGGGGGCAGGAACACTGAAGCTTTCTTT. This encodes CASSSGGRNTEAFF.

The chain employs TRBV20-1 and TRBJ2-1; 13 nucleotides match TRBD2. This CDR3 has 20 amino acids. Trimming took 0 bases from V and 5 from J; bases not matched to a gene: 16. Germline CDR1 DFQATT, CDR2 SNEGSKA (reference sequence). The CDR3 sequence is CSARDSSPRTSGSMHNEQFF. CDR3 bases: TGCAGTGCTAGAGATTCTTCCCCGCGGACTAGCGGGAGTATGCACAATGAGCAGTTCTTC.

The sample holds many counts of this clonotype. V usage is TRBV28 and J usage is TRBJ2-7; D is uncertain. This CDR3 has 15 residues. Germline V gene data show CDR1 as MDHEN and CDR2 as SYDVKM. With 1 base removed from V and 0 bases from J, the gap between germline ends came to 10 bases. The CDR3 region is CASSLLADNSYEQYF. In DNA form, the CDR3 reads TGTGCCAGCAGTTTATTGGCCGACAACTCCTACGAGCAGTACTTC.

In this sample, this clonotype turned up many times. The chain combines TRBV28 with TRBJ2-7, with a weak D call TRBD2 (5 bases). V was pared by 5 bases and J by 3 bases, with 11 bases between. CDR3 length: 13 amino acids. CDR1 and CDR2 from the germline V gene are MDHEN and SYDVKM. For the CDR3, the DNA is TGTGCCAGCAGTGCCGGGGTAAACTACGAGCAGTACTTC. It is translated as CASSAGVNYEQYF.